This T cell receptor (beta chain) appears in the sequencing data of a study of T-cell reconstitution after alpha-beta-depleted transplantation in children. TCRbeta library preparation incorporated unique molecular identifiers. Each CDR3 protein gets one entry after TCRdb re-called the PCR reads with MiXCR. The sample consists of about 260,000 distinct CDR3 sequences, roughly 8.2% of them appearing once. The CDR3 covers 14 residues. V was clipped by 6 bases and J by 5 bases, with 13 bases between them. Study-wide findings and caveats: Several hundred rapidly expanded clones from non-depleted graft cells reportedly supplied alpha-beta T cells about two months post-transplant. Surviving recipient T cells and thymic progenitors produced the high day-60 TCRbeta diversity seen in some patients.

This clonotype occurred many times. Its target is not known. V gene TRBV12-3 or TRBV12-4 combines with J gene TRBJ2-2; tentative D call: TRBD1 (6 bases). The sample in question was PBMCs, mostly from graft donor cells, obtained 180 days after TCRalphabeta/CD19-depleted stem cell transplant. The TCR comes from a male patient under 18 who had a stem cell transplant for acute lymphoblastic leukemia, so the T cells may come from the graft donor. DNA for the CDR3: TGTGCCAGCAGGCCGACAGGAACTACCGGGGAGCTGTTTTTT. This codes for CASRPTGTTGELFF.